Detailed here is one TCR beta chain. The germline gives CDR1 SQVTM, CDR2 ANQGSEA. V was cut by 4 bases and J by 4 bases, with 16 bases left in between. The CDR3 is made up of 14 amino acids. Unique molecular identifiers were used to barcode this TCRbeta library. One entry per CDR3 protein, called by TCRdb with MiXCR from the PCR reads. The sample has around 530,000 distinct CDR3 sequences, approximately 32% seen once; the top ten hold 2% to 3%. This record belongs to a study of T-cell reconstitution after alpha-beta-depleted transplantation in children. The sample in question was PBMCs from the stem cell graft donor, obtained from the stem cell graft. This chain joins TRBV29-1 and TRBJ2-5, with D maybe TRBD1 (7 bases). The sequence derives from a human donor who donated a stem cell graft to a child with aplastic anemia. CDR3 loop: CSVGRTGGGETQYF. The CDR3 nucleotides read TGCAGCGTTGGGAGGACAGGAGGGGGAGAGACCCAGTACTTC. Using reference TRBV29-1 and TRBJ2-5 for the parts outside the CDR3, the full variable domain is SAVISQKPSRDICQRGTSLTIQCQVDSQVTMMFWYRQQPGQSLTLIATANQGSEATYESGFVIDKFPISRPNLTFSTLTVSNMSPEDSSIYLCSVGRTGGGETQYFGPGTRLLVL.